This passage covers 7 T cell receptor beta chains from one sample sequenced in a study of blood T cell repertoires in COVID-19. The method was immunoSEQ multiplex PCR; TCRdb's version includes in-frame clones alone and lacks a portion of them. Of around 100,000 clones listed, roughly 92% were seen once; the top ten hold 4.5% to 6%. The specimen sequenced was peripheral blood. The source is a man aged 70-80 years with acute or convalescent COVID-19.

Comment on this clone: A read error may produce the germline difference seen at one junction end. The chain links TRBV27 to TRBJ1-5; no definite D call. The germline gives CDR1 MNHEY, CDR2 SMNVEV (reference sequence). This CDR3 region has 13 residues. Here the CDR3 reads CASSLRRGDIQNF. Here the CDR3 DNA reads TGTGCCAGCAGTCTCCGCCGGGGAGACATCCAAAATTTT.

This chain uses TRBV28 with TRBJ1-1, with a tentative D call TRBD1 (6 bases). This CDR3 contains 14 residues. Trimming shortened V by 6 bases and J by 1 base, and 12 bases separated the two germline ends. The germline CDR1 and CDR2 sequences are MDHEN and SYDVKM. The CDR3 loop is CASSWGGGNTEAFF. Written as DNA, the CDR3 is TGTGCCAGCAGCTGGGGAGGGGGGAACACTGAAGCTTTCTTT. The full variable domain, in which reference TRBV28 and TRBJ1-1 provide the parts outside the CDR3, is DVKVTQSSRYLVKRTGEKVFLECVQDMDHENMFWYRQDPGLGLRLIYFSYDVKMKEKGDIPEGYSVSREKKERFSLILESASTNQTSMYLCASSWGGGNTEAFFGQGTRLTVV.

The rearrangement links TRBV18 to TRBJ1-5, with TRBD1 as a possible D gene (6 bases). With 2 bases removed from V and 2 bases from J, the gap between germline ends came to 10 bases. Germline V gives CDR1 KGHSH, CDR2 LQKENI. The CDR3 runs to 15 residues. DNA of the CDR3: TGTGCCAGCTCACCAGGGGGGGCCGGCAATCAGCCCCAGCATTTT. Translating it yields CASSPGGAGNQPQHF.

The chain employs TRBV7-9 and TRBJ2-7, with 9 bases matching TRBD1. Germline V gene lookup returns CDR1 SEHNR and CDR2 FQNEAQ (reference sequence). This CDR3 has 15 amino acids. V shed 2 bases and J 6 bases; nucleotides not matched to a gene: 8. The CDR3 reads CASSLQGQGPFEQYF. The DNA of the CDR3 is TGTGCCAGCAGCTTACAGGGACAGGGCCCTTTCGAGCAGTACTTC.

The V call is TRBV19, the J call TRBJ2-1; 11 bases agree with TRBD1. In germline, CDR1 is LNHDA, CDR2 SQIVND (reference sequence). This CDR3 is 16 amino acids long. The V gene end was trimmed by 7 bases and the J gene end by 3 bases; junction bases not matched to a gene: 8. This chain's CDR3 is CASTDRGRDYYNEQFF. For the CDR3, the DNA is TGTGCCAGTACGGACAGGGGGCGGGATTACTACAATGAGCAGTTCTTC.

The CDR3 bases are TGTGCCAGGAGGGACAGAGTAGCCAAAAACATTCAGTACTTC. Encoded protein: CARRDRVAKNIQYF. The V call is TRBV7-3, the J call TRBJ2-4; TRBD1 aligns across 7 bases. V lost 9 bases and J lost 0; bases outside the gene matches: 5. CDR1 is SGHTA, CDR2 FQGTGA, per germline. The CDR3 has 14 amino acids. The complete variable domain, with remaining parts taken from reference TRBV7-3 and TRBJ2-4, reads GAGVSQTPSNKVTEKGKYVELRCDPISGHTALYWYRQSLGQGPEFLIYFQGTGAADDSGLPNDRFFAVRPEGSVSTLKIQRTERGDSAVYLCARRDRVAKNIQYFGAGTRLSVL.

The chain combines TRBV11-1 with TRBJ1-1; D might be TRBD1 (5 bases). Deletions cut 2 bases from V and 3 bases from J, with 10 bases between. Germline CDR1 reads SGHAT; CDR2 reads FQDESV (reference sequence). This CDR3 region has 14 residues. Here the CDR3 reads CASSLNGGDTEAFF. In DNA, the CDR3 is TGTGCCAGCAGCTTAAACGGGGGAGACACTGAAGCTTTCTTT.